One and the same sample provided the 18 T cell receptor beta chains below, sequenced in a study of control samples from healthy donors and cancer patients (dated by TCRdb to 2020 to 2021). The library came from the immunoSEQ multiplex PCR assay. TCRdb re-hosts the immuneACCESS table, in-frame sequences only. Its copies lack some clones; in the studies checked, an unresolved V gene accounts for under half of them, and the cause for the rest is not known. The sample table contains fewer than 200,000 clones; only one count was recorded for about 90% of them. Of the sample, 1.4% falls within the top ten clones. Material: blood. The receptors originated from a woman aged 50 to 60 in good health.

The CDR3 DNA is TGCGCCAGCAGCTTGCCGGGTAGGGAAAAACTGTTTTTT. Amino acids: CASSLPGREKLFF. The chain recombines TRBV5-1 with TRBJ1-4; D is uncertain. Looked up from germline, CDR1 is SGHRS and CDR2 is YFSETQ. Deletions cut 1 base from V and 8 bases from J, with 9 bases between. CDR3 length: 13 amino acids. The full variable domain, rest sourced from reference TRBV5-1 and TRBJ1-4, is KAGVTQTPRYLIKTRGQQVTLSCSPISGHRSVSWYQQTPGQGLQFLFEYFSETQRNKGNFPGRFSGRQFSNSRSEMNVSTLELGDSALYLCASSLPGREKLFFGSGTQLSVL.

The chain uses TRBV19 and TRBJ1-5; 8 positions agree with TRBD1. Germline V lookup: CDR1 LNHDA, CDR2 SQIVND (reference sequence). The CDR3 length is 16 residues. V gave up 5 bases and J gave up 3 bases; unmatched junction bases: 9. CDR3 sequence (DNA): TGTGCCAGTAGTCTCAGGACAGGGACTACCAATCAGCCCCAGCATTTT. Translating gives CASSLRTGTTNQPQHF.

This chain joins TRBV28 and TRBJ2-1, with TRBD1 matching over 8 bases. Germline values: CDR1 MDHEN, CDR2 SYDVKM. V was clipped by 2 bases and J by 0 bases; unmatched bases: 3. The CDR3 has 16 amino acids. The DNA of the CDR3 is TGTGCCAGCAGTTTAGCTGGACAGGGCTCCTACAATGAGCAGTTCTTC. Translating it yields CASSLAGQGSYNEQFF.

The chain uses TRBV24-1 and TRBJ2-1; TRBD2 aligns across 11 bases. The germline CDR1 and CDR2 sequences are KGHDR and SFDVKD. With V trimmed by 7 bases and J by 6 bases, 7 bases remained unmatched. This CDR3 has 15 amino acids. The CDR3 is CATRPSGGKGNEQFF. CDR3 in DNA: TGTGCCACCAGGCCTAGCGGGGGGAAGGGCAATGAGCAGTTCTTC.

J is TRBJ1-4 and V is TRBV28; 9 bases are shared with TRBD1. V dropped 5 bases and J dropped 3; count of bases not matched to a gene: 7. CDR3 length: 16 amino acids. Germline V gene lookup returns CDR1 MDHEN and CDR2 SYDVKM. The CDR3 reads CASSQGQGSANEKLFF. For the CDR3, the DNA is TGTGCCAGCAGTCAAGGACAGGGGTCTGCTAATGAAAAACTGTTTTTT. The full variable domain, in which reference TRBV28 and TRBJ1-4 provide the parts outside the CDR3, is DVKVTQSSRYLVKRTGEKVFLECVQDMDHENMFWYRQDPGLGLRLIYFSYDVKMKEKGDIPEGYSVSREKKERFSLILESASTNQTSMYLCASSQGQGSANEKLFFGSGTQLSVL.

The chain links TRBV18 to TRBJ2-7; D is ambiguous. This CDR3 is 13 amino acids long. Germline lookup yields CDR1 KGHSH and CDR2 LQKENI. Trimming stripped 3 bases from V and 6 bases from J, with 12 bases between. CDR3 sequence reads: CASSPPAGTEQYF. The CDR3 bases are TGTGCCAGCTCACCCCCAGCCGGCACCGAGCAGTACTTC. The complete variable domain, with remaining parts taken from reference TRBV18 and TRBJ2-7, reads NAGVMQNPRHLVRRRGQEARLRCSPMKGHSHVYWYRQLPEEGLKFMVYLQKENIIDESGMPKERFSAEFPKEGPSILRIQQVVRGDSAAYFCASSPPAGTEQYFGPGTRLTVT.

The chain links TRBV6-5 to TRBJ2-3; D gene uncertain. CDR1 is MNHEY, CDR2 SVGAGI, per germline. The CDR3 totals 13 residues. Trimming shortened V by 4 bases and J by 2 bases, and 7 bases separated the two germline ends. The CDR3 loop is CASSSVNTDTQYF. CDR3 coding DNA: TGTGCCAGCAGTTCCGTTAACACAGATACGCAGTATTTT.

This clone was observed a single time. This sequence joins TRBV4-1 and TRBJ2-7; 8 bases fit TRBD1. V shed 4 bases, J shed 3 bases, and the junction held 8 bases outside the gene matches. CDR1 MGHRA and CDR2 YSYEKL come from the germline V gene. The CDR3 extends over 15 amino acids. The CDR3 here is CASSLPDRDVYEQYF. CDR3 nucleotide sequence: TGCGCCAGCAGCCTTCCGGACAGGGACGTCTACGAGCAGTACTTC.

This clone showed up just once. A read error may account for a junction end that differs from germline. CDR3 residues: CVTSARTGGSRQFF. The DNA of the CDR3 is TGTGTCACCAGTGCCCGGACAGGGGGAAGTAGGCAGTTCTTC. V is TRBV24-1 and J is TRBJ2-1, with 10 nucleotides matching TRBD1. The CDR3 covers 14 residues. In germline, CDR1 is KGHDR, CDR2 SFDVKD.

This clone was recorded only once. The genes are TRBV20-1 and TRBJ1-2; D not certain. CDR3 length: 11 residues. Germline lookup yields CDR1 DFQATT and CDR2 SNEGSKA (reference sequence). V shed 1 base and J shed 6 bases, with 6 bases lying between them. The CDR3 bases are TGCAGTGCTAGAGTGGCGCATGGCTACACCTTC. As protein: CSARVAHGYTF.

The genes are TRBV10-3 and TRBJ2-1; 7 positions match TRBD2. Germline CDR1 ENHRY, CDR2 SYGVKD. Unmatched junction bases numbered 5, after V lost 0 bases and J lost 12 bases. This CDR3 is 13 amino acids long. CDR3 in DNA: TGTGCCATCAGTGAGTCGGGGGGGTCTTGGCAGTTCTTC. It translates to CAISESGGSWQFF.

The CDR3 loop is CSASVWYEQYF. In DNA, the CDR3 is TGCAGTGCTAGTGTCTGGTACGAGCAGTACTTC. The rearrangement joins TRBV20-1 to TRBJ2-7; D unclear. The CDR3 totals 11 residues. Germline loops: CDR1 DFQATT, CDR2 SNEGSKA (reference sequence). V was cut by 3 bases and J by 4 bases, with 7 bases left in between.

The rearrangement uses TRBV5-1 and TRBJ1-6; perhaps TRBD1 as D (6 bases). Germline V lookup: CDR1 SGHRS, CDR2 YFSETQ. The CDR3 loop spans 15 amino acids. V dropped 0 bases and J dropped 10 bases, with 14 bases sitting between them. The CDR3 DNA reads as TGCGCCAGCAGCTTGGATACGGGGGCTGGGTCACCCCTCCACTTT. Its translation is CASSLDTGAGSPLHF. The whole variable domain, filled in from reference TRBV5-1 and TRBJ1-6, reads KAGVTQTPRYLIKTRGQQVTLSCSPISGHRSVSWYQQTPGQGLQFLFEYFSETQRNKGNFPGRFSGRQFSNSRSEMNVSTLELGDSALYLCASSLDTGAGSPLHFGNGTRLTVT.

The chain couples TRBV10-2 to TRBJ1-5, with a possible D match to TRBD1 (6 bases). CDR3 length equals 17 residues. V was pared by 6 bases and J by 6 bases, with 24 bases between. Germline values: CDR1 WSHSY, CDR2 SAAADI. The CDR3 sequence is CASSPTGKLRIGQPQHF. Written as DNA, the CDR3 is TGCGCCAGCAGCCCTACAGGGAAGCTAAGGATTGGTCAGCCCCAGCATTTT.

This clone showed up just once. This chain joins TRBV5-1 and TRBJ1-2; 8 nucleotides line up with TRBD1. The CDR3 length is 15 residues. J lost 2 bases, V lost 3 bases, and 6 bases had no gene match. Per germline, CDR1 SGHRS and CDR2 YFSETQ. CDR3 nucleotide sequence: TGCGCCAGCAGCTCAACAGGGGGAATCAACTATGGCTACACCTTC. Protein product: CASSSTGGINYGYTF.

The rearrangement links TRBV7-9 to TRBJ2-7; the D is unclear. Deletions cut 1 base from V and 6 bases from J, with 7 bases between. CDR1 is SEHNR and CDR2 is FQNEAQ in the germline V gene (reference sequence). This CDR3 spans 12 amino acids. The CDR3 loop is CASSLDSLEQYF. For the CDR3, the DNA is TGTGCCAGCAGCTTAGACTCCCTCGAGCAGTACTTC.

The V call is TRBV27, the J call TRBJ1-4; TRBD1 matches at 7 bases. This CDR3 is 14 amino acids long. CDR1 and CDR2 from the germline V gene are MNHEY and SMNVEV (reference sequence). The V segment lost 2 bases and the J segment 8 bases; nucleotides outside the gene matches: 5. The CDR3 DNA reads as TGTGCCAGCAGTTTAACCAGGGGGTTGGAAAAACTGTTTTTT. It encodes CASSLTRGLEKLFF.

V is TRBV20-1 and J is TRBJ1-2; D is uncertain. Between the trimmed V and J ends, which lost 0 bases and 11 bases, there was a span of 4 bases. The V gene's germline CDR1 is DFQATT and CDR2 SNEGSKA (reference sequence). The CDR3 is made up of 9 amino acids. CDR3 residues: CSARDTYTF. In nucleotides, the CDR3 is TGCAGTGCTAGAGATACATACACCTTC.